This T cell receptor beta chain derives from a study of blood T cell repertoires in COVID-19. The germline CDR1 and CDR2 sequences are KGHSH and LQKENI. The CDR3 extends over 17 amino acids. Trimming took 1 base from V and 0 from J, leaving 13 bases between them. TCRdb's table, derived via immunoSEQ multiplex PCR, lists solely in-frame clones and lacks some. The sample yields about 250,000 clones, roughly 83% seen once. The V call is TRBV18, the J call TRBJ2-1, with no clear D. This clonotype originated in an elderly man with acute or convalescent COVID-19. Material: peripheral blood. The chain's CDR3 is CASSPQATWSSYNEQFF. Written as DNA, the CDR3 is TGTGCCAGCTCACCACAGGCTACCTGGAGCTCCTACAATGAGCAGTTCTTC.